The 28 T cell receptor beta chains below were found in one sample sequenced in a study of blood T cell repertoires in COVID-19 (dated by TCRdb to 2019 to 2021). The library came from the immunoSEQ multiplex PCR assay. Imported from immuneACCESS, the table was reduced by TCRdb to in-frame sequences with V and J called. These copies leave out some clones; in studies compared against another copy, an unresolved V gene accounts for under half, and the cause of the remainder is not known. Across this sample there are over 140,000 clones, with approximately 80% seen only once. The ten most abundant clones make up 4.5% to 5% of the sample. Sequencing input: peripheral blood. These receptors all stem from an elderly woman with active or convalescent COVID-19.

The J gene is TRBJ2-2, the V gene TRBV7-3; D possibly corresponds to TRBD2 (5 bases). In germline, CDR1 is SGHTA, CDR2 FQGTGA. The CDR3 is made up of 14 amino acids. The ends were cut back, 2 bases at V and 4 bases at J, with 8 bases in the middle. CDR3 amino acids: CASSLQRSTGELFF. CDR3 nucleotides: TGTGCCAGCAGCTTACAGCGGAGCACCGGGGAGCTGTTTTTT.

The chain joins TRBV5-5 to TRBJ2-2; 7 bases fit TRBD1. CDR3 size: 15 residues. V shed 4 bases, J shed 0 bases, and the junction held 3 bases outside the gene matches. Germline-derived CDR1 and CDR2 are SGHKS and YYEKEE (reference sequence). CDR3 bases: TGTGCCAGCAGCCCGGGACAGACGAACACCGGGGAGCTGTTTTTT. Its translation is CASSPGQTNTGELFF.

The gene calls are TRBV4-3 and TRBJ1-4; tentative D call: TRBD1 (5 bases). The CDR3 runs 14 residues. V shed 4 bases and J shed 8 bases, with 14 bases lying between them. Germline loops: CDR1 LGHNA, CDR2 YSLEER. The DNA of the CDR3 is TGCGCCAGCAGCCCATCCGCCACAGGCGAAAAACTGTTTTTT. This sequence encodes CASSPSATGEKLFF.

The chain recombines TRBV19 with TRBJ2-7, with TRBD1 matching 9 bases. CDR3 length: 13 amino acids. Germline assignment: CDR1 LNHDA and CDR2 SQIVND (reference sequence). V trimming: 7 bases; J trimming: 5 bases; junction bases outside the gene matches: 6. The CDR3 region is CASKRTGANEQYF. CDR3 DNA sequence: TGTGCCAGTAAAAGGACAGGGGCGAACGAGCAGTACTTC. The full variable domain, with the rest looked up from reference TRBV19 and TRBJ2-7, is DGGITQSPKYLFRKEGQNVTLSCEQNLNHDAMYWYRQDPGQGLRLIYYSQIVNDFQKGDIAEGYSVSREKKESFPLTVTSAQKNPTAFYLCASKRTGANEQYFGPGTRLTVT.

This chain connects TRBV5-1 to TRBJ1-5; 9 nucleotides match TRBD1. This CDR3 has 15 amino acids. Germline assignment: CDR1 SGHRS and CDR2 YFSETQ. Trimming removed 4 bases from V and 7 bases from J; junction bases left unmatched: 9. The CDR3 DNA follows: TGCGCCAGCAGCCGTAGTGGGGACAGGGAACAGCCCCAGCATTTT. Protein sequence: CASSRSGDREQPQHF.

The CDR3 here is CASSEHARGVQYF. DNA of the CDR3: TGTGCCAGCAGTGAACACGCCCGGGGTGTGCAGTACTTC. The chain recombines TRBV27 with TRBJ2-7, with TRBD2 as a possible D gene (5 bases). Per germline, CDR1 MNHEY and CDR2 SMNVEV (reference sequence). This CDR3 region has 13 residues. Trimming took off 5 bases at V and 9 bases at J, with 17 bases between the two ends.

CDR3 in amino acids: CASSSDRGNYGYTF. The CDR3, as DNA: TGTGCCAGCAGCTCTGACAGGGGAAACTATGGCTACACCTTC. The V gene is TRBV6-5, the J gene TRBJ1-2; 8 bases map to TRBD1. Germline V gene data show CDR1 as MNHEY and CDR2 as SVGAGI. Trimming at V came to 6 bases and at J to 2 bases, leaving 5 bases not matched to a gene. The CDR3 covers 14 residues.

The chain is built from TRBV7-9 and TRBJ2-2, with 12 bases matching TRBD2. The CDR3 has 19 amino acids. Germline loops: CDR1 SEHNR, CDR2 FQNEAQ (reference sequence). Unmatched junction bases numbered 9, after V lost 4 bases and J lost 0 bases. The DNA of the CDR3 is TGTGCCAGCAGCTCCCCGACTAGCGGGGGCAGTACGAACACCGGGGAGCTGTTTTTT. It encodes CASSSPTSGGSTNTGELFF.

The CDR3: CASSQDWGLTEAFF. CDR3 nucleotides: TGCGCCAGCAGCCAAGATTGGGGGCTCACTGAAGCTTTCTTT. The rearrangement uses TRBV4-1 and TRBJ1-1, with D possibly matching TRBD1 (6 bases). The CDR3 consists of 14 residues. The V gene lost 0 bases and the J gene lost 4 bases, with 9 bases spanning the gap. Germline assignment: CDR1 MGHRA and CDR2 YSYEKL.

The CDR3 nucleotides are TGTGCCAGCAGCTTAGATCGAGGGCAGCCCCAGCATTTT. It specifies CASSLDRGQPQHF. V usage is TRBV11-2 and J usage is TRBJ1-5, with D hard to call. CDR1 is SGHAT and CDR2 is FQNNGV in the germline V gene. V shed 0 bases and J shed 7 bases, with 7 bases lying between them. The CDR3 consists of 13 residues.

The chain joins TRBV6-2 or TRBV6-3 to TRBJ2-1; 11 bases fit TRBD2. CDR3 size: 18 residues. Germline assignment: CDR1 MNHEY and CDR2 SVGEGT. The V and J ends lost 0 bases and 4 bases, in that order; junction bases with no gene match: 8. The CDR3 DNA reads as TGTGCCAGCAGTTACTCACTCTCGACTAGCGGGATATACAATGAGCAGTTCTTC. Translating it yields CASSYSLSTSGIYNEQFF.

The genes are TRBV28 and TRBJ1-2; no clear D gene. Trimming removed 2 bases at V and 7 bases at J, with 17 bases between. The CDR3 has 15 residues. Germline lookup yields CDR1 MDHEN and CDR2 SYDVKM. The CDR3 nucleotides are TGTGCCAGCAGTTTAGGAGGCTTAGTGGGGAGTGGCTACACCTTC. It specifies CASSLGGLVGSGYTF.

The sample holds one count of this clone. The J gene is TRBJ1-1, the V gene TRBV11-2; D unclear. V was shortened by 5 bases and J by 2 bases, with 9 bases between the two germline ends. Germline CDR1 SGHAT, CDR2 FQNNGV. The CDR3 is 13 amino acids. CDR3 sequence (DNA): TGTGCCAGCAGCAATACAAGAAACACTGAAGCTTTCTTT. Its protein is CASSNTRNTEAFF.

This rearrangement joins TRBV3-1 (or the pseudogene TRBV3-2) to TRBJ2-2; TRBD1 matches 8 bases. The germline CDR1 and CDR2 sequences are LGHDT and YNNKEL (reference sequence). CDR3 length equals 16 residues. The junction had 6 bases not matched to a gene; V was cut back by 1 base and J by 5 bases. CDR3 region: CASSQGQGFSTGELFF. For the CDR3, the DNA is TGTGCCAGCAGCCAAGGACAGGGGTTTTCGACCGGGGAGCTGTTTTTT.

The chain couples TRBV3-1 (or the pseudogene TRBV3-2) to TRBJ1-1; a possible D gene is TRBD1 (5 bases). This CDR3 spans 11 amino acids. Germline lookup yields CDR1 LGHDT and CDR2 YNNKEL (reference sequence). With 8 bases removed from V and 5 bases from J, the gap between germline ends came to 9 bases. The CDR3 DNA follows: TGTGCCAGCGGACACCGAACTGAAGCTTTCTTT. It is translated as CASGHRTEAFF.

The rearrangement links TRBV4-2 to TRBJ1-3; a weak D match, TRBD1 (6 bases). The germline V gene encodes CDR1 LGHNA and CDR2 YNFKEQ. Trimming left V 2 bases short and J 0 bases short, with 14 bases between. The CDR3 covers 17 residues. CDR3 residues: CASSQPQGSFSGNTIYF. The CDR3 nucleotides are TGTGCCAGCAGCCAACCACAGGGTAGCTTCTCTGGAAACACCATATATTTT.

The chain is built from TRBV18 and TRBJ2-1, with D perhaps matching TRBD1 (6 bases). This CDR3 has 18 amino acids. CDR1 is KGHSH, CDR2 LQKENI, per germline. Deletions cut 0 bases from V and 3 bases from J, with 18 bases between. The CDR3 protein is CASSPPVWDTNDYNEQFF. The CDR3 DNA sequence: TGTGCCAGCTCACCACCTGTTTGGGACACGAACGACTACAATGAGCAGTTCTTC. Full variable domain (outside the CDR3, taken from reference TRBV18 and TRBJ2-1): NAGVMQNPRHLVRRRGQEARLRCSPMKGHSHVYWYRQLPEEGLKFMVYLQKENIIDESGMPKERFSAEFPKEGPSILRIQQVVRGDSAAYFCASSPPVWDTNDYNEQFFGPGTRLTVL.

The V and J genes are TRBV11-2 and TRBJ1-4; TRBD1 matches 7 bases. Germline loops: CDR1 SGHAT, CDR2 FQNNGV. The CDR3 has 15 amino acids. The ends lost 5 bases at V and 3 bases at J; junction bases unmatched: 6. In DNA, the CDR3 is TGTGCCAGCAGCGTTCAGGGGGGAGCTAATGAAAAACTGTTTTTT. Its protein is CASSVQGGANEKLFF.

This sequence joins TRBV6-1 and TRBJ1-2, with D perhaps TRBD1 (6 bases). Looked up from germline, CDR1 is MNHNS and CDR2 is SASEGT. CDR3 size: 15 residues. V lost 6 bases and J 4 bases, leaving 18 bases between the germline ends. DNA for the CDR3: TGTGCCAGCAGCCTCCAACAGGGTAGAGGCTATGGCTACACCTTC. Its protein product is CASSLQQGRGYGYTF.

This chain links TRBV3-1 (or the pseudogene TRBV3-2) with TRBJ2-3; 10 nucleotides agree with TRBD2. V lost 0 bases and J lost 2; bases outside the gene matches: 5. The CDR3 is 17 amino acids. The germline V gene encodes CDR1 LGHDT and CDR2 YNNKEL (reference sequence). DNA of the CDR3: TGTGCCAGCAGCCAAGATAGGCTAGCGGGGGTCACAGATACGCAGTATTTT. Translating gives CASSQDRLAGVTDTQYF.

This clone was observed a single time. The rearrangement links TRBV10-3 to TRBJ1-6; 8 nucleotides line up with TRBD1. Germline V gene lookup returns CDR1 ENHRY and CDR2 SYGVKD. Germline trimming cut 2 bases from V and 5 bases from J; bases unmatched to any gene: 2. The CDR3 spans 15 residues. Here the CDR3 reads CAISETDRDNSPLHF. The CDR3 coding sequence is TGTGCCATCAGTGAGACGGACAGGGATAATTCACCCCTCCACTTT.

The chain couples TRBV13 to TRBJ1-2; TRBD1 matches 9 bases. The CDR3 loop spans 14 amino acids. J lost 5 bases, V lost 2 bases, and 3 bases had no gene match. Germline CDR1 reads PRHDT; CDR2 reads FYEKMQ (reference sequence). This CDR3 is CASSLLDRGYGYTF. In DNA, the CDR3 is TGTGCCAGCAGCTTACTGGACAGGGGTTATGGCTACACCTTC.

CDR3 DNA sequence: TGTGCCCGCCGGACAGGGGGTAATTCACCCCTCCACTTT. This translates into CARRTGGNSPLHF. V usage is TRBV21-1 and J usage is TRBJ1-6; the table gives TRBD1 as D, unverified against the DNA. TRBV21-1 is a pseudogene segment. The CDR3 extends over 13 amino acids.

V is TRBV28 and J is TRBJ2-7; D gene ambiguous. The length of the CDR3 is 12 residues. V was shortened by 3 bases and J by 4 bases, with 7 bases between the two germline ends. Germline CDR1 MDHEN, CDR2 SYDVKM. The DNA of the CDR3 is TGTGCCAGCAGTTTCAAACGGTACGAGCAGTACTTC. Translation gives CASSFKRYEQYF.

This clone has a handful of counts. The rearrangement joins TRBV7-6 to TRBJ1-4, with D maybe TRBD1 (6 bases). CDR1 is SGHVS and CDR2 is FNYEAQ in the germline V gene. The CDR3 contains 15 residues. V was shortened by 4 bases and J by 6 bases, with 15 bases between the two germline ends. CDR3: CASSSGQFSDEKLFF. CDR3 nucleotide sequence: TGTGCCAGCAGCTCTGGACAGTTCTCAGATGAAAAACTGTTTTTT.

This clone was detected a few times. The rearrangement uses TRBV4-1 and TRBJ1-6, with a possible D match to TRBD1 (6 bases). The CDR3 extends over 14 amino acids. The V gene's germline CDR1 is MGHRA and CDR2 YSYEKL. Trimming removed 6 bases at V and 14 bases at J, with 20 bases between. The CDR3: CASRGGPGESALHF. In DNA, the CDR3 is TGCGCCAGCAGGGGCGGACCAGGGGAGTCGGCCCTCCACTTT.

CDR3 nucleotide sequence: TGTGCCAGCAGGTACCGGGGTGGCTACACCTTC. Protein sequence: CASRYRGGYTF. The gene calls are TRBV6-5 and TRBJ1-2; D gene uncertain. CDR3 length: 11 residues. The V end lost 6 bases, the J end lost 7 bases, and 9 bases lay between the germline ends. CDR1 MNHEY and CDR2 SVGAGI come from the germline V gene.

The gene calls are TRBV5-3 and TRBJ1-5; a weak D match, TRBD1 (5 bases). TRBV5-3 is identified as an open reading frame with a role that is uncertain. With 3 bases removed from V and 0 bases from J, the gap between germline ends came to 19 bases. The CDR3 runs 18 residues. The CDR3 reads CARSCSQNTGNSNQPQHF. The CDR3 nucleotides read TGTGCCAGAAGCTGCTCCCAGAACACAGGCAATAGCAATCAGCCCCAGCATTTT.